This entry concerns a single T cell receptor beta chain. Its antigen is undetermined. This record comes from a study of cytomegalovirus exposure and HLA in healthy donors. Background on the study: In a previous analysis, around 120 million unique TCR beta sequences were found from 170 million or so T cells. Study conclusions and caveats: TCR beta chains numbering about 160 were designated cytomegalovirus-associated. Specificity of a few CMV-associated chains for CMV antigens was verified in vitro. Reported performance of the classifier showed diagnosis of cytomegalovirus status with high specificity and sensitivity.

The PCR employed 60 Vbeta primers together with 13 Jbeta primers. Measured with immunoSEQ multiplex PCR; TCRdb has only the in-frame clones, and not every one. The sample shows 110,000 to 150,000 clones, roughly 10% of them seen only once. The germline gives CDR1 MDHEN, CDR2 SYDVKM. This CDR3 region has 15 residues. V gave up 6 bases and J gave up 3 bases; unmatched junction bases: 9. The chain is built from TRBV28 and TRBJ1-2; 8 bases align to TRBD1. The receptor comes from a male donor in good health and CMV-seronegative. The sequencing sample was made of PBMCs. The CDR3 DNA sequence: TGTGCCAGCAGACAGGGGACAGGAGATTACTATGGCTACACCTTC. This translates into CASRQGTGDYYGYTF.